Presented here are 23 T cell receptor beta chains from one specimen sequenced in a study of blood T cell repertoires in COVID-19. This table comes from immunoSEQ multiplex PCR, and its TCRdb copy is limited to in-frame clones, with some not included. Altogether around 77,000 clones are present, roughly 76% being singletons, with the ten largest covering 25% to 30%. Sequenced: peripheral blood. All receptors come from a woman over 75 with active or convalescent COVID-19.

This clone was seen more than once but under ten times. The V and J genes are TRBV30 and TRBJ1-2, with 8 bases identical to TRBD1. Losses at the gene ends were 1 base for V and 0 bases for J; bases not matched to a gene: 4. The CDR3 totals 15 residues. CDR1 is GTSNPN, CDR2 SVGIG, per germline (reference sequence). The CDR3 DNA follows: TGTGCCTGGAGTGGACAGGGGCCCGCTAACTATGGCTACACCTTC. This gives the protein CAWSGQGPANYGYTF.

This rearrangement joins TRBV28 to TRBJ2-5; 7 nucleotides line up with TRBD2. Germline V gene sequence: CDR1 MDHEN, CDR2 SYDVKM. With 8 bases clipped from V and 2 bases from J, the junction kept 5 bases outside the gene matches. This CDR3 is built from 13 residues. DNA of the CDR3: TGTGCCAGCCAAGCGGGGCGACAAGAGACCCAGTACTTC. Translated: CASQAGRQETQYF. Filled out from reference TRBV28 and TRBJ2-5, the complete variable domain reads DVKVTQSSRYLVKRTGEKVFLECVQDMDHENMFWYRQDPGLGLRLIYFSYDVKMKEKGDIPEGYSVSREKKERFSLILESASTNQTSMYLCASQAGRQETQYFGPGTRLLVL.

In this sample, this clone turned up a few times. This chain connects TRBV5-6 to TRBJ1-2; maybe TRBD1 (6 bases). Germline assignment: CDR1 SGHDT and CDR2 YYEEEE. The V end was cut by 4 bases, the J end by 3 bases, with 13 bases between. The CDR3 has 14 amino acids. The CDR3 reads CASSLDEGDYGYTF. The CDR3 coding sequence is TGTGCCAGCAGCCTGGATGAGGGGGACTATGGCTACACCTTC.

The chain uses TRBV27 and TRBJ1-2, with 8 bases lining up with TRBD1. V lost 5 bases and J lost 9; bases outside the gene matches: 20. Germline assignment: CDR1 MNHEY and CDR2 SMNVEV (reference sequence). The CDR3 extends over 17 amino acids. For the CDR3, the DNA is TGTGCCAGCAGTCCAGAGAACCCGACAGGGGTTCTACTTAGCTACACCTTC. It yields the protein CASSPENPTGVLLSYTF.

V usage is TRBV5-4 and J usage is TRBJ1-2, with TRBD1 identical over 7 bases. CDR3 length: 14 amino acids. The germline V gene has CDR1 SGHNT and CDR2 YYREEE (reference sequence). Trimming cost V 0 bases and J 5 bases; bases outside gene matches: 4. The CDR3 loop is CASSLGGTVYGYTF. CDR3 in DNA: TGTGCCAGCAGCTTGGGAGGGACAGTTTATGGCTACACCTTC.

The rearrangement uses TRBV25-1 and TRBJ2-5, with 8 bases aligning to TRBD1. The V and J ends lost 6 bases and 2 bases, in that order; junction bases with no gene match: 2. The CDR3 has 13 amino acids. Germline assignment: CDR1 MGHDK and CDR2 SYGVNS. The CDR3 here is CASRGQVQETQYF. CDR3 nucleotide sequence: TGTGCCAGCAGGGGACAGGTGCAAGAGACCCAGTACTTC.

Here the CDR3 reads CASTRDRITDTQYF. The CDR3 nucleotides read TGTGCCAGTACCCGGGACAGAATCACAGATACGCAGTATTTT. The gene calls are TRBV19 and TRBJ2-3, with 7 positions matching TRBD1. Germline trimming cut 7 bases from V and 2 bases from J; bases unmatched to any gene: 6. The CDR3 length is 14 residues. Germline V gene sequence: CDR1 LNHDA, CDR2 SQIVND (reference sequence).

This chain links TRBV7-9 with TRBJ2-1; 8 nucleotides line up with TRBD2. Trimming cost V 3 bases and J 5 bases; bases outside gene matches: 15. This CDR3 contains 18 residues. Per the germline V gene, CDR1 is SEHNR and CDR2 is FQNEAQ (reference sequence). DNA of the CDR3: TGTGCCAGCAGCTTGGGCCTTATTAGCGGGAAAGGCCACAATGAGCAGTTCTTC. Amino acid sequence: CASSLGLISGKGHNEQFF.

The V and J genes are TRBV28 and TRBJ1-5; D might be TRBD1 (6 bases). The CDR3 sequence is 14 residues long. Germline V gene sequence: CDR1 MDHEN, CDR2 SYDVKM. Trimming pared 5 bases from V and 7 bases from J, leaving 15 bases between. CDR3 in DNA: TGTGCCAGCAGTCATAACAGGGAGCAGCAGCCCCAGCATTTT. It translates to CASSHNREQQPQHF. The full variable domain, completed using reference TRBV28 and TRBJ1-5, is DVKVTQSSRYLVKRTGEKVFLECVQDMDHENMFWYRQDPGLGLRLIYFSYDVKMKEKGDIPEGYSVSREKKERFSLILESASTNQTSMYLCASSHNREQQPQHFGDGTRLSIL.

V usage is TRBV6-2 or TRBV6-3 and J usage is TRBJ1-2; 8 nucleotides align to TRBD1. Trimming removed 5 bases from V and 7 bases from J; junction bases left unmatched: 3. This CDR3 contains 12 residues. Germline CDR1 MNHEY, CDR2 SVGEGT. The CDR3 DNA reads TGTGCCAGCAGTCGGGACAGGTCTGGCTACACCTTC. It encodes CASSRDRSGYTF.

The chain recombines TRBV6-2 or TRBV6-3 with TRBJ2-4; a possible D gene is TRBD1 (5 bases). The CDR3 sequence is 13 residues long. Germline CDR1 MNHEY, CDR2 SVGEGT. Trimming pared 2 bases from V and 9 bases from J, leaving 11 bases between. For the CDR3, the DNA is TGTGCCAGCAGTTACGGCAGGGATGGCATTCAGTACTTC. This encodes CASSYGRDGIQYF.

CDR3 sequence reads: CSVKEGMELFF. The CDR3 DNA follows: TGCAGCGTAAAGGAGGGGATGGAGCTGTTTTTT. The chain couples TRBV29-1 to TRBJ2-2; D may be TRBD2 (6 bases). This CDR3 region has 11 residues. The ends were cut back, 6 bases at V and 10 bases at J, with 12 bases in the middle. The germline gives CDR1 SQVTM, CDR2 ANQGSEA.

The chain carries TRBV5-1 and TRBJ2-1; perhaps TRBD2 as D (7 bases). Looked up from germline, CDR1 is SGHRS and CDR2 is YFSETQ. Deletions cut 0 bases from V and 7 bases from J, with 14 bases between. CDR3 length: 15 amino acids. The CDR3 here is CASSLVGGASNEQFF. CDR3 DNA: TGCGCCAGCAGCTTGGTAGGGGGGGCATCGAATGAGCAGTTCTTC.

This chain uses TRBV21-1 with TRBJ2-1; whether TRBD2, the table's D call, matches the DNA was not checked. TRBV21-1 is shown as a pseudogene. The CDR3 length is 21 residues. The CDR3 DNA reads as TGTGCCAGCATGGAGCATGGAAACCTCACTAGCGGGGGGACCCCCTACAATGAGCAGTTCTTC. Encoded protein: CASMEHGNLTSGGTPYNEQFF.

This clone was picked up one time. The V and J genes are TRBV7-9 and TRBJ1-4, with D perhaps TRBD1 (6 bases). CDR1 and CDR2 from the germline V gene are SEHNR and FQNEAQ (reference sequence). The CDR3 covers 13 residues. V gave up 5 bases and J gave up 8 bases, with 12 bases separating them. The CDR3 bases are TGTGCCAGCAGCCCGGGACATTCGGAAAAACTGTTTTTT. Its translation: CASSPGHSEKLFF.

Regarding this clone: The same CDR3 can be traced to other DNA sequences in this sample. The chain is built from TRBV5-6 and TRBJ2-7, with D unresolved. Deletions cut 0 bases from V and 4 bases from J, with 5 bases between. Per the germline V gene, CDR1 is SGHDT and CDR2 is YYEEEE. The CDR3 consists of 12 residues. The CDR3 is CASSLDRYEQYF. The CDR3 DNA is TGTGCCAGCAGCTTGGATCGGTACGAGCAGTACTTC.

This sequence joins TRBV15 and TRBJ2-5; 10 positions match TRBD1. CDR1 and CDR2 from the germline V gene are LNHNV and YYDKDF (reference sequence). The CDR3 consists of 18 residues. Trimming cost V 3 bases and J 0 bases; bases outside gene matches: 10. CDR3 loop: CATSSPKRGQGNQETQYF. CDR3 nucleotide sequence: TGTGCCACCAGCAGCCCTAAACGGGGACAGGGGAACCAAGAGACCCAGTACTTC.

The chain employs TRBV6-6 and TRBJ1-3; D is perhaps TRBD1 (6 bases). The CDR3 runs to 18 residues. V lost 5 bases and J lost 4, with 24 bases in between. From germline, CDR1 is MNHNY and CDR2 SVGAGI (reference sequence). The CDR3: CASSPRDNRAQSGNTIYF. The DNA for the CDR3 is TGTGCCAGCAGTCCCAGGGACAACAGGGCCCAGTCCGGAAACACCATATATTTT.

The CDR3 here is CASSYSVGLQETQYF. CDR3 coding DNA: TGTGCCAGCAGTTACTCGGTCGGTCTACAAGAGACCCAGTACTTC. The chain has TRBV6-2 or TRBV6-3 and TRBJ2-5; D is ambiguous. Trimming left V 0 bases short and J 2 bases short, with 10 bases between. The CDR3 covers 15 residues. Germline CDR1 is MNHEY and CDR2 is SVGEGT.

The chain recombines TRBV4-3 with TRBJ1-3; tentatively, D is TRBD1 (6 bases). The CDR3 length is 16 residues. Germline loops: CDR1 LGHNA, CDR2 YSLEER. V was clipped by 3 bases and J by 0 bases, with 12 bases between them. The CDR3 loop is CASSQDTGSSGNTIYF. In DNA, the CDR3 is TGCGCCAGCAGCCAGGATACAGGGAGCTCTGGAAACACCATATATTTT.

This clone was found a few times. This sequence joins TRBV3-1 (or the pseudogene TRBV3-2) and TRBJ1-4; TRBD1 might be the D (5 bases). This CDR3 comprises 14 residues. Trimming took 9 bases from V and 5 from J, leaving 16 bases between them. In germline, CDR1 is LGHDT, CDR2 YNNKEL (reference sequence). The CDR3 sequence is CASPDSQLNEKLFF. CDR3 bases: TGTGCCAGTCCCGACAGCCAGCTCAATGAAAAACTGTTTTTT.

The chain combines TRBV5-1 with TRBJ2-3; the match to TRBD2 covers 7 bases. Germline lookup yields CDR1 SGHRS and CDR2 YFSETQ. The ends lost 5 bases at V and 12 bases at J; junction bases unmatched: 15. The CDR3 is 14 amino acids. CDR3 protein: CASRGTISMQDQYF. The CDR3 nucleotides are TGCGCCAGCAGAGGGACTATCTCAATGCAAGACCAGTATTTT.

This sequence joins TRBV5-1 and TRBJ1-2, with D possibly TRBD1 on 6 matching bases. V was cut by 5 bases and J by 4 bases, with 21 bases left in between. Germline lookup yields CDR1 SGHRS and CDR2 YFSETQ. The CDR3 sequence is 16 residues long. The DNA of the CDR3 is TGCGCCAGCAGGCACGGGGGGACACCGAATCCCTATGGCTACACCTTC. This encodes CASRHGGTPNPYGYTF.